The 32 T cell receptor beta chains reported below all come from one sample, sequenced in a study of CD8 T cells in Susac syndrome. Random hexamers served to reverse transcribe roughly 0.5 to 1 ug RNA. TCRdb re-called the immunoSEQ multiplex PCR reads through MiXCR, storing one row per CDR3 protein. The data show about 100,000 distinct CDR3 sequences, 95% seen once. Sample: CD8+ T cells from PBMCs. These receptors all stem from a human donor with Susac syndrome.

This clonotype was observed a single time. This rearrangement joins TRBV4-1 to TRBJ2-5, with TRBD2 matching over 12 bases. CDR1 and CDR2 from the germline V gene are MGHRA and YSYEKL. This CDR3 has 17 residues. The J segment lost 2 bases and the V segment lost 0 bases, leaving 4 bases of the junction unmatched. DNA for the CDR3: TGCGCCAGCAGCCAAGATCTAGCGGGGGGGCTTCAAGAGACCCAGTACTTC. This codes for CASSQDLAGGLQETQYF.

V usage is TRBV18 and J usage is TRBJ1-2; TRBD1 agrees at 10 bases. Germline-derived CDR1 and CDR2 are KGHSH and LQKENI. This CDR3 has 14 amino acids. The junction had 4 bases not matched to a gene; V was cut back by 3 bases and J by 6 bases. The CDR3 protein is CASSPSGTGDGYTF. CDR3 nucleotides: TGTGCCAGCTCACCGTCCGGGACAGGGGATGGCTACACCTTC.

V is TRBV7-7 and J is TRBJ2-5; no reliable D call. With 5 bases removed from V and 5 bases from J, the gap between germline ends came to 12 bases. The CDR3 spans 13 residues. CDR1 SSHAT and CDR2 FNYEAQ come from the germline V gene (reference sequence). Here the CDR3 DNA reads TGTGCCAGCAGCCCCCTAGTAGTGGAGACCCAGTACTTC. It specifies CASSPLVVETQYF.

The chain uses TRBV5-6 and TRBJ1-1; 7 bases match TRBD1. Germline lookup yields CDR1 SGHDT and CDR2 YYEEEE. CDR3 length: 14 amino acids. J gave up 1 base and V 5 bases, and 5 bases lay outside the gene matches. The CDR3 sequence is CASSRQGTNTEAFF. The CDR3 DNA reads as TGTGCCAGCAGTCGACAGGGCACGAACACTGAAGCTTTCTTT. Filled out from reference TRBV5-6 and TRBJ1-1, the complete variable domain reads DAGVTQSPTHLIKTRGQQVTLRCSPKSGHDTVSWYQQALGQGPQFIFQYYEEEERQRGNFPDRFSGHQFPNYSSELNVNALLLGDSALYLCASSRQGTNTEAFFGQGTRLTVV.

CDR3 loop: CASSFGGRDEKLFF. The DNA for the CDR3 is TGTGCCAGCAGCTTCGGGGGGCGTGATGAAAAACTGTTTTTT. This rearrangement joins TRBV5-6 to TRBJ1-4, with a possible D match to TRBD1 (6 bases). Trimming removed 2 bases at V and 6 bases at J, with 11 bases between. The CDR3 extends over 14 amino acids. Germline CDR1 is SGHDT and CDR2 is YYEEEE.

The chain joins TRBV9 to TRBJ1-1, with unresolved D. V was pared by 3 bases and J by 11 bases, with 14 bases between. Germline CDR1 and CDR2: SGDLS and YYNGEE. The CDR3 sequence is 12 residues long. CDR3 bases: TGTGCCAGCAGCGCCCTGACCCCGGAGGCTTTCTTT. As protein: CASSALTPEAFF.

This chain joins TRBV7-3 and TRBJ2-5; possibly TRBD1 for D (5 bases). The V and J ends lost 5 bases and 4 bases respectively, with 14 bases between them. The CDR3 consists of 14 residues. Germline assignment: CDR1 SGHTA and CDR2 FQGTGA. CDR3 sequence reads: CASSHTGAGETQYF. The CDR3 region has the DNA TGTGCCAGCAGCCACACAGGTGCTGGAGAGACCCAGTACTTC.

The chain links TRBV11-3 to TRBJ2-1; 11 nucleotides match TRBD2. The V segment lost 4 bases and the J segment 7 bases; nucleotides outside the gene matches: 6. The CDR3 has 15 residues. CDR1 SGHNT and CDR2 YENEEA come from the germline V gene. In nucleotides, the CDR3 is TGTGCCAGCAGCTCTAGCGGGAGGAACTTAAATGAGCAGTTCTTC. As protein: CASSSSGRNLNEQFF. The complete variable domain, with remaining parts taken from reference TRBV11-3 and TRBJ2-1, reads EAGVVQSPRYKIIEKKQPVAFWCNPISGHNTLYWYLQNLGQGPELLIRYENEEAVDDSQLPKDRFSAERLKGVDSTLKIQPAELGDSAVYLCASSSSGRNLNEQFFGPGTRLTVL.

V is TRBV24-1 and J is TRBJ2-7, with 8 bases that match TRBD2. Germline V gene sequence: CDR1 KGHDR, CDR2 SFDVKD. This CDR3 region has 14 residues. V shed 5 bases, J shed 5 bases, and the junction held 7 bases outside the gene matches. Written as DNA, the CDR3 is TGTGCCACCAGTGTCCGCGGGAGGTCTAACGAGCAGTACTTC. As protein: CATSVRGRSNEQYF.

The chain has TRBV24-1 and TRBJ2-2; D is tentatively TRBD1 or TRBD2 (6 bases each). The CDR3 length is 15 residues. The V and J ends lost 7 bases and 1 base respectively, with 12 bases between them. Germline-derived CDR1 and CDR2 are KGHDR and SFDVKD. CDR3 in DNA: TGTGCCACCAGCACCGGGGGCCAGAACACCGGGGAGCTGTTTTTT. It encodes CATSTGGQNTGELFF.

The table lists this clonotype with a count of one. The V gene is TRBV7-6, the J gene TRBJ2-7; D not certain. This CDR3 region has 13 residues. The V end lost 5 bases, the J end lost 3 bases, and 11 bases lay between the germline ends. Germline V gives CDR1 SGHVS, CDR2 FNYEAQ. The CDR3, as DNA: TGTGCCAGCAGCCCCAAAGGGAACTACGAGCAGTACTTC. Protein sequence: CASSPKGNYEQYF.

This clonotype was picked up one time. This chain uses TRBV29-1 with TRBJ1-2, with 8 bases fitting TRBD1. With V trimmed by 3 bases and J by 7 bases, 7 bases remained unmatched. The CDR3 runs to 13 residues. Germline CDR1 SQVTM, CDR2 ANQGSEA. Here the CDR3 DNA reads TGCAGCGTTGATTCAGGGGGCGCGGGTGGCTACACCTTC. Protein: CSVDSGGAGGYTF.

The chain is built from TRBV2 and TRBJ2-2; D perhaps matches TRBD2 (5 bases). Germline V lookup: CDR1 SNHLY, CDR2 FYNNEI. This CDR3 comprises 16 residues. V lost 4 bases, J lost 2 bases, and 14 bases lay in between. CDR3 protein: CASSGPGSENTGELFF. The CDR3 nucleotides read TGTGCCAGCAGTGGACCGGGGTCGGAAAACACCGGGGAGCTGTTTTTT.

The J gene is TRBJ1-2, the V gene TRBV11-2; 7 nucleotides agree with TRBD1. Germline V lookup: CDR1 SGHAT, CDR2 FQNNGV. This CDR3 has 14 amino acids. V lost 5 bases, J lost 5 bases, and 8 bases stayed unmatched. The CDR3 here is CASSRFEGAYGYTF. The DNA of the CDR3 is TGTGCCAGCAGCCGATTCGAGGGGGCGTATGGCTACACCTTC.

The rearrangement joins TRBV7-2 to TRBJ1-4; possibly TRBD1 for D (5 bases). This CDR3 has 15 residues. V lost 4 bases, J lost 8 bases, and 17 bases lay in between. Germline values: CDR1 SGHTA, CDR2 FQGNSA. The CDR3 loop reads CASSSMALEGEKLFF. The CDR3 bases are TGTGCCAGCAGCTCCATGGCCCTGGAGGGGGAAAAACTGTTTTTT.

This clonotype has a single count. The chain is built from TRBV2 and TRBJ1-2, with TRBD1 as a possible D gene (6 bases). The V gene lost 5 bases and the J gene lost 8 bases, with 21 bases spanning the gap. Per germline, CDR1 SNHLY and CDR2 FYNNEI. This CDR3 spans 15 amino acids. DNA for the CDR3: TGTGCCAGCAGTCTTCTTCCGGGACAAGGATTAGGCTACACCTTC. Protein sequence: CASSLLPGQGLGYTF.

CDR3 in DNA: TGTGCCAGCGGGTTACCCTTTAGCACAGATACGCAGTATTTT. Encoded protein: CASGLPFSTDTQYF. The V and J genes are TRBV7-9 and TRBJ2-3; no clear D gene. This CDR3 has 14 residues. In germline, CDR1 is SEHNR, CDR2 FQNEAQ (reference sequence). With 8 bases removed from V and 0 bases from J, the gap between germline ends came to 12 bases.

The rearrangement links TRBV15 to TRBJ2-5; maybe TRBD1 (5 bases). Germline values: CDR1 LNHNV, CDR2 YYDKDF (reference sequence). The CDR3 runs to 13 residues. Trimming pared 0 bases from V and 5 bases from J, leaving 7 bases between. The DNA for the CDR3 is TGTGCCACCAGCAGAGACAGGGTGGAGACCCAGTACTTC. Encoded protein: CATSRDRVETQYF.

The CDR3, as DNA: TGCGCCAGCAGCCAAGATGGAGAGCAGTACTTC. It specifies CASSQDGEQYF. The rearrangement joins TRBV4-1 to TRBJ2-7; D gene ambiguous. Trimming cost V 0 bases and J 7 bases, with 4 bases left between them. Germline V gene lookup returns CDR1 MGHRA and CDR2 YSYEKL. The CDR3 consists of 11 residues.

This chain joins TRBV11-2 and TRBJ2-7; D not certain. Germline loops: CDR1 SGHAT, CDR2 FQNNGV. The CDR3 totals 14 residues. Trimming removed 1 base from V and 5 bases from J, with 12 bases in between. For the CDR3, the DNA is TGTGCCAGCAGCTTAGGGGCAGTTATGAACGAGCAGTACTTC. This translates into CASSLGAVMNEQYF.

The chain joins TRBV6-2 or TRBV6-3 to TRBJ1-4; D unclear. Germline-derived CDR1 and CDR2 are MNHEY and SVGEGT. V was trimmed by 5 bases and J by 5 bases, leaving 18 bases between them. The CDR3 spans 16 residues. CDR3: CASSLSFEGFNEKLFF. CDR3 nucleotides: TGTGCCAGCAGTCTATCCTTCGAGGGATTCAATGAAAAACTGTTTTTT.

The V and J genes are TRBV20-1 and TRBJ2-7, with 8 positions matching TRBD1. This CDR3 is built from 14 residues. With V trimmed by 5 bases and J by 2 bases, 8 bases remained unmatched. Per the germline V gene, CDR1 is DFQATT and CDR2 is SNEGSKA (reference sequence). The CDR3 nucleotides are TGCAGTGCTGACCCGGGACAGGATACCTACGAGCAGTACTTC. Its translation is CSADPGQDTYEQYF.

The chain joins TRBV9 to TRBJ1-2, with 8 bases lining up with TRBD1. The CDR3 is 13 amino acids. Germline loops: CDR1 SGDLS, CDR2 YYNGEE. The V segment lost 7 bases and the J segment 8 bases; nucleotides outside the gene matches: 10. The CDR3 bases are TGTGCCAGCGGTATCGGACAGGGAGGAGGCTACACCTTC. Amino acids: CASGIGQGGGYTF.

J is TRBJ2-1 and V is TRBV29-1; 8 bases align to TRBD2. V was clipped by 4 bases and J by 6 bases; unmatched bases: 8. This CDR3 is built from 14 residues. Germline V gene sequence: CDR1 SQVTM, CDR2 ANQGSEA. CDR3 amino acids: CSVGGSGKPNEQFF. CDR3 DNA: TGCAGCGTTGGGGGTAGCGGGAAACCCAATGAGCAGTTCTTC.

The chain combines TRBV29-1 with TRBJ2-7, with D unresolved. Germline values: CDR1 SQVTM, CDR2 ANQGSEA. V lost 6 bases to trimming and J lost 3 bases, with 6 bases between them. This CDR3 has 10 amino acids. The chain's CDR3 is CSVADYEQYF. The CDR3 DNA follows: TGCAGCGTGGCAGACTACGAGCAGTACTTC.

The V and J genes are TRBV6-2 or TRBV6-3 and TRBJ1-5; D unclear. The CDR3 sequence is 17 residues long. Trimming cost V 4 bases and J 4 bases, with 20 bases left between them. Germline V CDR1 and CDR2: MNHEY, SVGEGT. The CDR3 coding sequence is TGTGCCAGCAGTTCCCCAGACCGGGCAGTGTATAATCAGCCCCAGCATTTT. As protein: CASSSPDRAVYNQPQHF.

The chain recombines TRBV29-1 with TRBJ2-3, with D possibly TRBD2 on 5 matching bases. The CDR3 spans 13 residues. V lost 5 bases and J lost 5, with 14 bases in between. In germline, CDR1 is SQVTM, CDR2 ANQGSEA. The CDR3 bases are TGCAGCGTTCTAGCTGGGGTTGGAGATACGCAGTATTTT. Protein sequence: CSVLAGVGDTQYF.

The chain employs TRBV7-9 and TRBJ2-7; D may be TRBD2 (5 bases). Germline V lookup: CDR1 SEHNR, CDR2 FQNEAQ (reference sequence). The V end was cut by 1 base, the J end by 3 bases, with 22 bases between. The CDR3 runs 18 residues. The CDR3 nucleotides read TGTGCCAGCAGCTTAGAATGGGGTGGACTTCAACGCCGCTACGAGCAGTACTTC. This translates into CASSLEWGGLQRRYEQYF. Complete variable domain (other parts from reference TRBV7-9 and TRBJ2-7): DTGVSQNPRHKITKRGQNVTFRCDPISEHNRLYWYRQTLGQGPEFLTYFQNEAQLEKSRLLSDRFSAERPKGSFSTLEIQRTEQGDSAMYLCASSLEWGGLQRRYEQYFGPGTRLTVT.

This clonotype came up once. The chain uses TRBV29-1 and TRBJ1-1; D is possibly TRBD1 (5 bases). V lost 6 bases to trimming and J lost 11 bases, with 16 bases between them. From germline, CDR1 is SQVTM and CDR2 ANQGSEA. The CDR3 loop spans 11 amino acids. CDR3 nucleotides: TGCAGCGTGGCCGACAGAGAGGGTGCTTTCTTT. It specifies CSVADREGAFF.

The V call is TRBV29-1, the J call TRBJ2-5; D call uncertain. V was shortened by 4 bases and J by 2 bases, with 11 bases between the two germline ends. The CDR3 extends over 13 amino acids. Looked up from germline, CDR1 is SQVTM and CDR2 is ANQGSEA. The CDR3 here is CSVALHLQETQYF. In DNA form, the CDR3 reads TGCAGCGTTGCTCTCCACTTACAAGAGACCCAGTACTTC.

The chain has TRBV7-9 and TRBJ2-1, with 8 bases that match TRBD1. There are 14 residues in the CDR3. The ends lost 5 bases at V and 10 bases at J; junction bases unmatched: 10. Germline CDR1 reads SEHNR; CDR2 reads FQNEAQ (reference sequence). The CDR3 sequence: CASSGRTGMEEQFF. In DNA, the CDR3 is TGTGCCAGCAGCGGACGGACAGGGATGGAGGAGCAGTTCTTC. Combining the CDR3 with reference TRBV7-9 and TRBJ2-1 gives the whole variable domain DTGVSQNPRHKITKRGQNVTFRCDPISEHNRLYWYRQTLGQGPEFLTYFQNEAQLEKSRLLSDRFSAERPKGSFSTLEIQRTEQGDSAMYLCASSGRTGMEEQFFGPGTRLTVL.

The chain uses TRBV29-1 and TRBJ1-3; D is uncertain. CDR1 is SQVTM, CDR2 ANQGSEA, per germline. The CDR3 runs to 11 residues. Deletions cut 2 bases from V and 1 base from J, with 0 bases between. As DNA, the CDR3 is TGCAGCGTTGAATCTGGAAACACCATATATTTT. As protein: CSVESGNTIYF.